The rows below give T cell receptor beta chains drawn from one sample of a study of cytomegalovirus exposure and HLA in healthy donors. TCRdb keeps only in-frame clones here, not all; method: immunoSEQ multiplex PCR. Its table lists around 200,000 clones. Sequencing used PBMCs. The receptors here all came from a girl aged 2-10 years in good health and CMV-seropositive. CDR3s leave out the opening cysteine and the closing phenylalanine or tryptophan.

V gene	J gene	CDR3 protein
TRBV7-2	TRBJ2-3	ASSLRLAGRTDTQY
TRBV7-8	TRBJ1-1	ASSPRDRGNTEAF
TRBV6-1	TRBJ1-4	ASSEGREFSEKLF
TRBV4-1	TRBJ1-2	ASSQGGQGGYGYT
TRBV7-6	TRBJ2-2	ASSPSLAGERTGELF
TRBV5-1	TRBJ2-1	ASSLPRDYNNEQF
TRBV5-1	TRBJ2-2	ASSFGGASPGELF
TRBV11-2	TRBJ2-1	ASSEFTRDSFYNEQF
TRBV21-1	TRBJ2-1	ASSKSRVGGGDEQF
TRBV4-2	TRBJ2-7	ASSQGDDRAPYEQY
TRBV18	TRBJ1-1	ASSPPFGGFDTEAF
TRBV10-3	NA	AISEAHEQY
TRBV19	TRBJ1-1	ASSTGSGGNTEAF
TRBV6-4	TRBJ1-1	ASSDQGNTEAF
TRBV11-2	TRBJ2-2	ASSMTENTGELF
TRBV27	TRBJ2-7	ASSLGSEQC
TRBV9	TRBJ2-7	ASSQTGTGDSPYEQY
TRBV7-2	TRBJ1-2	ASSPPGQAYGYT
TRBV5-1	TRBJ1-5	ASSLDGGRDNQPQH